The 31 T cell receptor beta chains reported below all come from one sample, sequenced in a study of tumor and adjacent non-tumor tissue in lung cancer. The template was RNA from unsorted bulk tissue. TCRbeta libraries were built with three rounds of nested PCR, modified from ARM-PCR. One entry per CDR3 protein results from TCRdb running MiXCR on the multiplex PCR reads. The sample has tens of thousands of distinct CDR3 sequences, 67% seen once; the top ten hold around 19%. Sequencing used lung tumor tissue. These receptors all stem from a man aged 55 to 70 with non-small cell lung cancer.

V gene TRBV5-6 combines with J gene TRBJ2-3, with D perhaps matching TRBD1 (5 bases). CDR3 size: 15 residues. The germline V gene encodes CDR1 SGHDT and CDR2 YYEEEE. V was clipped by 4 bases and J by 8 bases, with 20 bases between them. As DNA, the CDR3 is TGTGCCAGCAGCATGGGGCTGGAAATGTCTGTTACGCAGTATTTT. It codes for CASSMGLEMSVTQYF.

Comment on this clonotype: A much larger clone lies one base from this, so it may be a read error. CDR3 DNA: TGTGCCAGCAGTGTAGCACTTGCGCAGTTCTTC. It encodes CASSVALAQFF. The V and J genes are TRBV28 and TRBJ2-1; D call uncertain. Trimming removed 5 bases from V and 12 bases from J, with 11 bases in between. Germline CDR1 is MDHEN and CDR2 is SYDVKM. This CDR3 comprises 11 residues.

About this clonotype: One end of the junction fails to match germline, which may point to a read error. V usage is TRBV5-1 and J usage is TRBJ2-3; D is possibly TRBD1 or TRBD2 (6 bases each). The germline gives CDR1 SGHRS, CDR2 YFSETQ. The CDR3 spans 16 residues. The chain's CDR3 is CATRVGQRTSTDTHYF. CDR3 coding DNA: TGCGCCACCCGTGTAGGACAGAGAACTAGCACAGATACGCACTATTTT.

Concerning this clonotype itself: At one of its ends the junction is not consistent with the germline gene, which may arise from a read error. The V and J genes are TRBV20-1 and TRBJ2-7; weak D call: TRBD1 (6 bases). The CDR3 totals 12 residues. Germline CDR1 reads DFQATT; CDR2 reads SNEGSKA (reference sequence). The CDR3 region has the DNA TGCAGTGCTAGAGAAGACAGGAGCGAGCAGTATTTC. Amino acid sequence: CSAREDRSEQYF.

This chain's CDR3 is CASSLTPGTGDHKQYF. DNA for the CDR3: TGTGCCAGCAGTCTCACTCCTGGGACAGGGGATCACAAGCAGTACTTC. The rearrangement links TRBV13 to TRBJ2-7; 10 positions match TRBD1. Losses at the gene ends were 6 bases for V and 8 bases for J; bases not matched to a gene: 16. Per the germline V gene, CDR1 is PRHDT and CDR2 is FYEKMQ (reference sequence). The CDR3 runs to 16 residues.

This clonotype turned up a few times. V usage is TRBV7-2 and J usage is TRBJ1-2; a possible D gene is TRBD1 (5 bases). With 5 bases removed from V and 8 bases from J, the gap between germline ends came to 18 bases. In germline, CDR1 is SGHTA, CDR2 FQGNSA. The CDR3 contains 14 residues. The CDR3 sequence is CASSPLNRGGGYTF. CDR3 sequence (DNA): TGTGCCAGCAGCCCCCTTAATAGGGGTGGAGGCTACACCTTC.

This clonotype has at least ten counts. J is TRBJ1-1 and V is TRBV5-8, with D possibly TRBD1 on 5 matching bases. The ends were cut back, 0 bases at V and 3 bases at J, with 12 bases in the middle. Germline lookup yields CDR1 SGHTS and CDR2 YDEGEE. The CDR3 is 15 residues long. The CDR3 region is CASSLAQGRDTEAFF. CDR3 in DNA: TGTGCCAGCAGCTTGGCCCAGGGCCGCGACACTGAAGCTTTCTTT.

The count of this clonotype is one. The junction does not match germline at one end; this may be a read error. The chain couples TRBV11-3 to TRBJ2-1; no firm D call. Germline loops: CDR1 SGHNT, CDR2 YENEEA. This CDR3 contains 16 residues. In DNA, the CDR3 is TGTACCAGCAGCCCAGCCCGGAGAAGCTCCTACAACGAGCAGTTCTTC. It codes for CTSSPARRSSYNEQFF.

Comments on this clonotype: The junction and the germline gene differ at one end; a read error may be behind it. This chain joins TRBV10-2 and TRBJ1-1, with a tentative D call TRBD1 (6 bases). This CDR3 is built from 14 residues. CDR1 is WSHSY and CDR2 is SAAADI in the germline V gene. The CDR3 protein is CTSKLRGEITEALF. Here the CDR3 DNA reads TGCACCAGCAAACTTAGGGGGGAGATCACTGAAGCTCTCTTT.

As DNA, the CDR3 is TGTGGCAGGGGACCGTTTAGCAATCAGCCCCAGCATTTT. Translation gives CGRGPFSNQPQHF. The V gene is TRBV12-3 or TRBV12-4, the J gene TRBJ1-5, with a possible D match to TRBD1 (6 bases). This CDR3 is built from 13 residues.

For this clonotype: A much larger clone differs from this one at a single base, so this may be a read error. DNA of the CDR3: TGTGCCAGCAGTTTTTCGGACCTGAACACTGAAGCTTTCTTT. This gives the protein CASSFSDLNTEAFF. The rearrangement joins TRBV28 to TRBJ1-1; D not certain. Germline V gene sequence: CDR1 MDHEN, CDR2 SYDVKM. Trimming shortened V by 3 bases and J by 0 bases, and 8 bases separated the two germline ends. CDR3 length equals 14 residues.

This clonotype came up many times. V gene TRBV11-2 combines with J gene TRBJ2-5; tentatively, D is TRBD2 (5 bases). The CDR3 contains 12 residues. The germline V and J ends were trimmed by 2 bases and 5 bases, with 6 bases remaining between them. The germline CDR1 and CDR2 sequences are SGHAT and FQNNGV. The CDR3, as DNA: TGTGCCAGCAGCTTATGGGAGGAGACCCAGTACTTC. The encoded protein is CASSLWEETQYF.

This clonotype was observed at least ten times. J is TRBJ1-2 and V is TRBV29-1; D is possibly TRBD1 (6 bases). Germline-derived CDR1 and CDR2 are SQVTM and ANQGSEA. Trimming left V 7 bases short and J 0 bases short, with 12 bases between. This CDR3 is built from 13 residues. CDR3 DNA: TGCAGCGCCCGAGGGGGTACTAACTATGGCTACACCTTC. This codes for CSARGGTNYGYTF.

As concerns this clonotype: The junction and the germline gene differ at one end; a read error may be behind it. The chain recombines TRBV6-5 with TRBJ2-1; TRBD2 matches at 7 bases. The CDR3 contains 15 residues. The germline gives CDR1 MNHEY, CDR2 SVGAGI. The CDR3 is CVSRQGTNGRNEQFF. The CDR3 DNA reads TGTGTCAGCAGGCAAGGGACTAACGGGAGGAATGAGCAGTTCTTC.

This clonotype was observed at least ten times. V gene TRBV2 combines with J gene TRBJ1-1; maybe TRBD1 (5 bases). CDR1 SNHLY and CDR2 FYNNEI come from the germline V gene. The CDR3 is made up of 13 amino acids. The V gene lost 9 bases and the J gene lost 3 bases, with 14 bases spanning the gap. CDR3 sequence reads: CASFIPGDTEAFF. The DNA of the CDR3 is TGTGCCAGTTTTATCCCGGGGGACACTGAAGCTTTCTTT.

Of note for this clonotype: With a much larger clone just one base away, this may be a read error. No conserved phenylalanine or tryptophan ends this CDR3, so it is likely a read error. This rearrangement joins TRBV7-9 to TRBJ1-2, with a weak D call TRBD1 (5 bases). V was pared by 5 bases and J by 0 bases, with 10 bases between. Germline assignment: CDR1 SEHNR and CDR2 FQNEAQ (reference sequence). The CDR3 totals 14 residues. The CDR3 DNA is TGTGCCAGCAGCCCATCGACAGCTAACTATGGCTACACCCTC. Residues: CASSPSTANYGYTL.

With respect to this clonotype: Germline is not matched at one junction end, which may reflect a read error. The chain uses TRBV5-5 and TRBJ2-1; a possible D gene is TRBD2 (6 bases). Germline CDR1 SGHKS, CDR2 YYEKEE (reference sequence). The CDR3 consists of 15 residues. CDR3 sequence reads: CPSNLGGVGYAEQFF. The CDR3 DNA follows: TGTCCCAGCAACTTGGGAGGCGTGGGGTACGCTGAGCAGTTCTTC.

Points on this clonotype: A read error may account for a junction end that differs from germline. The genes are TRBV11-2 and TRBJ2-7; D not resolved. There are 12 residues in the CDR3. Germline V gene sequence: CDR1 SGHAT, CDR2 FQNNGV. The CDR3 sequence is CTSSFVSLEQYF. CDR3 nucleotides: TGTACCAGCAGTTTCGTGTCCCTCGAGCAGTACTTC.

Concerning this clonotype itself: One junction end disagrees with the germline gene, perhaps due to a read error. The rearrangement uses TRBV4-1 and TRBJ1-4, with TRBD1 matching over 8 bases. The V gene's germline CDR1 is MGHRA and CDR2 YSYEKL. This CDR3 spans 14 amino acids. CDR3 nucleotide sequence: TGTGCCAGCAGCCGGACAGGGTCGCATGGAAAACTGCTTTTT. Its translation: CASSRTGSHGKLLF.

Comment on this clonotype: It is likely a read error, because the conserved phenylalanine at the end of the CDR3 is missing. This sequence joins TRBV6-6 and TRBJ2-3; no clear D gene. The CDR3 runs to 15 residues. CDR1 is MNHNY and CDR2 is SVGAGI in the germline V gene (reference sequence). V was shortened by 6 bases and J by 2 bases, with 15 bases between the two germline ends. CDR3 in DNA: TGTGCCAGCAGCGCCCCTAACGTAAACACAGATACGCAGTATCTT. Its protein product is CASSAPNVNTDTQYL.

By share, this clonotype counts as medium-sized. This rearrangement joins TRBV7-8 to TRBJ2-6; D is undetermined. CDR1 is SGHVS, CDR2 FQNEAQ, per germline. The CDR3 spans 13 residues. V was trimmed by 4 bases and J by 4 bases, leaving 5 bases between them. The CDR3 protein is CASSYRGANVLTF. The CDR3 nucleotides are TGTGCCAGCAGCTATAGAGGGGCCAACGTCCTGACTTTC.

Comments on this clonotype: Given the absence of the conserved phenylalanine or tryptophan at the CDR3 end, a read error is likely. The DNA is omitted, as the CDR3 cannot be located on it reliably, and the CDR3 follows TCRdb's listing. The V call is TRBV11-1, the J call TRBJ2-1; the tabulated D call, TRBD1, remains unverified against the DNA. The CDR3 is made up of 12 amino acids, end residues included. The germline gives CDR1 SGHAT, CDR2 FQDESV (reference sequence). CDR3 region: CASSLEGDEQLS.

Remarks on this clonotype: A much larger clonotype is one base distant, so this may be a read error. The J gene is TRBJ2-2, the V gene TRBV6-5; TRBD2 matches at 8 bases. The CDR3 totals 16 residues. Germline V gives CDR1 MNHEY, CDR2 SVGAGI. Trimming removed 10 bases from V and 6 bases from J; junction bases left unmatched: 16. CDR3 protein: CAIARLAGDLPGELFF. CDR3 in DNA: TGTGCCATAGCAAGGCTAGCGGGTGATTTACCCGGGGAGCTGTTTTTT.

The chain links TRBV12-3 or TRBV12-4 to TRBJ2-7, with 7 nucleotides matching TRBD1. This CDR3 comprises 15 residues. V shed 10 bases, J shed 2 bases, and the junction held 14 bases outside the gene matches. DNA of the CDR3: TGTGCCAACAGCCGACCAACAGGGGTGACCTACGAGCAGTACTTC. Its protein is CANSRPTGVTYEQYF.

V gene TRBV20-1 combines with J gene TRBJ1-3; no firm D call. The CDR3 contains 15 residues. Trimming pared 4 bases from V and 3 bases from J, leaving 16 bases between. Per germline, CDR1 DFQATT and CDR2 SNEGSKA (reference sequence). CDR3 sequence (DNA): TGCAGTGCTACCAGCATGGCACCCTGTGGAAACACCATATATTTT. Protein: CSATSMAPCGNTIYF.

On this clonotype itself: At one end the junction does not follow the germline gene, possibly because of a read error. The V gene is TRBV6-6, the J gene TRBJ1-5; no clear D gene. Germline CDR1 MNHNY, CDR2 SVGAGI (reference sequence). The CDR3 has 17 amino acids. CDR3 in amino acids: CASTPLVTAFGNQPQHF. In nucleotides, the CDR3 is TGTGCAAGCACGCCCCTGGTCACGGCGTTTGGCAATCAGCCCCAGCATTTT.

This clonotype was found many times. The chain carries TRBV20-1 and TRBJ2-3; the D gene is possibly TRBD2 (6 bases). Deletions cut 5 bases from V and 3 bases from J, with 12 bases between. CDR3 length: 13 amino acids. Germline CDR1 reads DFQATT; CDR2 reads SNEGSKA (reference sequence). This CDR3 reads CSAPSGLTDTQYF. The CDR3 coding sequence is TGCAGTGCTCCCTCCGGACTAACAGATACGCAGTATTTT.

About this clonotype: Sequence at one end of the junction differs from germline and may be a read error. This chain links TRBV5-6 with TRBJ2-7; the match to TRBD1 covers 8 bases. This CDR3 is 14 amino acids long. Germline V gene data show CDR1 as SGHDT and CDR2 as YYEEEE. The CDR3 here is CPSSFTGGTYEQYF. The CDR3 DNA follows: TGTCCCAGCAGTTTTACAGGGGGAACCTACGAACAGTACTTC.

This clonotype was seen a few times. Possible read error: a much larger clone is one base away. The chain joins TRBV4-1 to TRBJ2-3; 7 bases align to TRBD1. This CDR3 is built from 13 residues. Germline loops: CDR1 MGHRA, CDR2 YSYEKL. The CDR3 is CVSSKDRLDTQYF. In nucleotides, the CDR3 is TGCGTCAGCAGCAAGGACAGGTTGGATACGCAGTATTTT.

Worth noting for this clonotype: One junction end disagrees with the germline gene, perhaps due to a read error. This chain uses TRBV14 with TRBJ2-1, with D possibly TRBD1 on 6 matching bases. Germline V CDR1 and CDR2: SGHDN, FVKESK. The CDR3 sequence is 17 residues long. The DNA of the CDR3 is TGTGTCAGCAGCCCTATAACAGGGATTTCCTCCTACAATGAGCAGTTCTTC. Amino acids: CVSSPITGISSYNEQFF.

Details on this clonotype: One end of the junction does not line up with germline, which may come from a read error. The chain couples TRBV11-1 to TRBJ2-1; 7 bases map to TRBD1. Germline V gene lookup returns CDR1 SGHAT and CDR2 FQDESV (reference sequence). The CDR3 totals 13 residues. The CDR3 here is CASSLRGHNELSF. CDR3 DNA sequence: TGTGCCAGCAGCCTGAGGGGGCACAATGAGCTGTCCTTC.